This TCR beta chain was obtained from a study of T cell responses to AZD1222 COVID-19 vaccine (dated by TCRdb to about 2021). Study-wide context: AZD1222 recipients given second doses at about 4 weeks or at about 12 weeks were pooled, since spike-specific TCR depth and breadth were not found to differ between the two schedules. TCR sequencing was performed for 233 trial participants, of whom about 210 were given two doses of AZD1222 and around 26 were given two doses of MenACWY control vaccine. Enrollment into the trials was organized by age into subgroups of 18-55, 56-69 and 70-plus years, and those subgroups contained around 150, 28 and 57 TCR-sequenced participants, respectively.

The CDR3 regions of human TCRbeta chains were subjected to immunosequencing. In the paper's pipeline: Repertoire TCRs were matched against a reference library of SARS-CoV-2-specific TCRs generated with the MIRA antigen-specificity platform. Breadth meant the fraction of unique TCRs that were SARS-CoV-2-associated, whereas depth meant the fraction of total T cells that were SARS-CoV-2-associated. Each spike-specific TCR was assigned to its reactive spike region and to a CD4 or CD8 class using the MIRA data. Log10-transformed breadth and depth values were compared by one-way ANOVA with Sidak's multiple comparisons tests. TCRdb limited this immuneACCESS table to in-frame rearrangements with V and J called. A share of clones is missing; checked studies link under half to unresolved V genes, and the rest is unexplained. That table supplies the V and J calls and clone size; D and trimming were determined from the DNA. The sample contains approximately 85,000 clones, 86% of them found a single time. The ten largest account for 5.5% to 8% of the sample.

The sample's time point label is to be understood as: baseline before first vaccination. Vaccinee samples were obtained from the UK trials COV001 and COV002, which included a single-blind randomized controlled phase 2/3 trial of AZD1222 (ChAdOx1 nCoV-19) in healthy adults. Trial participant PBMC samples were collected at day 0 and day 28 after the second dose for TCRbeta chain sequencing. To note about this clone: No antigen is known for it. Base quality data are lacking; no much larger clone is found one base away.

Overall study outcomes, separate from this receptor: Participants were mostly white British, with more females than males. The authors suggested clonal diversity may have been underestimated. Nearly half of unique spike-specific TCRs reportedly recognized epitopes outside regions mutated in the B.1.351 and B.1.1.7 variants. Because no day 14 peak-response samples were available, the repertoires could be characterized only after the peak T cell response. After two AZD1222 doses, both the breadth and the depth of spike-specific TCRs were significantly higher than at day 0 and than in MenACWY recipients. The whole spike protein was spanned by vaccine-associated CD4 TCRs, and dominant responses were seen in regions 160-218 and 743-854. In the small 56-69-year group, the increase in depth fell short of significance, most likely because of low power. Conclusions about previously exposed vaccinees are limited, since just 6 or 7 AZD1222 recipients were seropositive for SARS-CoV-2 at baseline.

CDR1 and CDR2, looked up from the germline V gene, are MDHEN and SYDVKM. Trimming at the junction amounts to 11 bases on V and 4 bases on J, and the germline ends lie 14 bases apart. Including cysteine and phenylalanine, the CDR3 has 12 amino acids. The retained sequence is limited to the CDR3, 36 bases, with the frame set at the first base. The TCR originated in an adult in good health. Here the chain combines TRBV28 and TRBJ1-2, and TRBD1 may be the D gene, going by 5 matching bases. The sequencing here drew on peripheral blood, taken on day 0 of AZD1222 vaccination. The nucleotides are TGTGCCGTCCCCTCAGGGCCCTATGGCTACACCTTC. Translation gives CAVPSGPYGYTF.